This T cell receptor beta chain was profiled in a study of T cell responses to AZD1222 COVID-19 vaccine. Study outcomes and limitations: Without day 14 samples, only post-peak T cell repertoires were studied. Among spike-specific TCRs, nearly half reportedly target unmutated variant regions. Donors were chiefly white British, with a greater number of females, and clonal diversity was perhaps underestimated.

Worth noting for this clone: The antigen is undetermined.

Clones were read by immunoSEQ multiplex PCR, and TCRdb kept only the in-frame ones, dropping some. Seen here are fewer than 100,000 clones, under 90% observed once, and the top ten hold roughly 1.4%. The sequence was obtained from an adult who received the AZD1222 COVID-19 vaccine. The input for sequencing was peripheral blood, taken 28 days after the second AZD1222 dose.

The CDR3 loop is CASSLFLAGGLQGTDTQYF. The DNA of the CDR3 is TGTGCCAGCAGTTTATTTCTAGCGGGGGGGCTGCAGGGCACAGATACGCAGTATTTT. The rearrangement joins TRBV27 to TRBJ2-3; 12 nucleotides align to TRBD2. This CDR3 is 19 amino acids long. Germline-derived CDR1 and CDR2 are MNHEY and SMNVEV (reference sequence). The junction had 9 bases not matched to a gene; V was cut back by 1 base and J by 1 base.